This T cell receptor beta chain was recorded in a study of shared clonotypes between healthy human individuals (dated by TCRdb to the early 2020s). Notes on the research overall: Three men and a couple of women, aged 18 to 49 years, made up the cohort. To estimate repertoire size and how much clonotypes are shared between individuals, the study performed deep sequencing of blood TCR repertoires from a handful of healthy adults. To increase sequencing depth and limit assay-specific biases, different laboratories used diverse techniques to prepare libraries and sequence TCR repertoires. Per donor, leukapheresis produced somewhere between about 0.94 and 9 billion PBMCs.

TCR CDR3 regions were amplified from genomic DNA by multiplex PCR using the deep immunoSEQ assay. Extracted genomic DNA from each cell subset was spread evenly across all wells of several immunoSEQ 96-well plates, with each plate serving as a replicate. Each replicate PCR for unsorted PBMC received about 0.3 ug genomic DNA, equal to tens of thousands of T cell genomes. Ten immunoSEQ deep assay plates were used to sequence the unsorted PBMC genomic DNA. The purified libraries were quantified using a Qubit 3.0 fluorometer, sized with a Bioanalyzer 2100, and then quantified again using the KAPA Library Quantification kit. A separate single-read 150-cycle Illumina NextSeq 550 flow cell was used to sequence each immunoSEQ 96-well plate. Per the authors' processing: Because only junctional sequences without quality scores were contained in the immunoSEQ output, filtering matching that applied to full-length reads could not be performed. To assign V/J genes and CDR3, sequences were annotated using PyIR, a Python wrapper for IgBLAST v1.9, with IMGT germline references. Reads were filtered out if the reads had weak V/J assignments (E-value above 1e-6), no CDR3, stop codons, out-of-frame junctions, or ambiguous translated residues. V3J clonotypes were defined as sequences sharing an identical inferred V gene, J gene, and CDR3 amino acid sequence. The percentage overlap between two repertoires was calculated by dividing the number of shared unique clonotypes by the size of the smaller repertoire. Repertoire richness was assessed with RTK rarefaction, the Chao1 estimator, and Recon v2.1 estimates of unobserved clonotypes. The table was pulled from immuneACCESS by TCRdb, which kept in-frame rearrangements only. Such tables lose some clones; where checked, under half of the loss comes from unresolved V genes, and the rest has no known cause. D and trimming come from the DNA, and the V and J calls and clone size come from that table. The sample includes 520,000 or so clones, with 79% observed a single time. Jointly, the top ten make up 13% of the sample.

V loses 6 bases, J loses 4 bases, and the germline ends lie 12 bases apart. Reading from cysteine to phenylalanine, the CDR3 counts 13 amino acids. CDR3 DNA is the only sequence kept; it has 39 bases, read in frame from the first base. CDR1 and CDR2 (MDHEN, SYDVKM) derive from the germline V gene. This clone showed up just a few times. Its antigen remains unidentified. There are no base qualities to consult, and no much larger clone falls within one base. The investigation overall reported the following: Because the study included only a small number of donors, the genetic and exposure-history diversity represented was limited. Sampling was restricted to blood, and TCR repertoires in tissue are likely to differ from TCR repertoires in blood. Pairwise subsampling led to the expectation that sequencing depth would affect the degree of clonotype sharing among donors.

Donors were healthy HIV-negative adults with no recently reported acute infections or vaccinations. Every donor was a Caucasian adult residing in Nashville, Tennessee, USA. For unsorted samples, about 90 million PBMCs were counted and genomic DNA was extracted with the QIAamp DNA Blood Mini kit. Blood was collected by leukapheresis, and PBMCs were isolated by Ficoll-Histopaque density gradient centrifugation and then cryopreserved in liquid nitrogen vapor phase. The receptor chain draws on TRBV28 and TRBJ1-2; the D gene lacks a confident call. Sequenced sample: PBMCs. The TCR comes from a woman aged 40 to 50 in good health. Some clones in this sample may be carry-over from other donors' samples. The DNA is TGTGCCAGCAGGATCGAGGAAAGCTATGGCTACACCTTC. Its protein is CASRIEESYGYTF.